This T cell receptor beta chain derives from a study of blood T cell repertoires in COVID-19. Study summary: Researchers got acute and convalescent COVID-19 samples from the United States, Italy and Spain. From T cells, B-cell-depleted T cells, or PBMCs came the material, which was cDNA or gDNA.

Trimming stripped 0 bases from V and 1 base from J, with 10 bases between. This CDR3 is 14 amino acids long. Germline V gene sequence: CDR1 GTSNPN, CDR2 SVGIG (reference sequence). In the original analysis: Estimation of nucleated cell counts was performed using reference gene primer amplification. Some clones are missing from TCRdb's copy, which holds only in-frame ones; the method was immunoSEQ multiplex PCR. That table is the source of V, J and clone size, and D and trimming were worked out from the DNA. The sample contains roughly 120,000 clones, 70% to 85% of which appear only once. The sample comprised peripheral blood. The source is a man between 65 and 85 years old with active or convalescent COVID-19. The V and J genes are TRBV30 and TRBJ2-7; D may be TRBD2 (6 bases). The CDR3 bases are TGTGCCTGGAGTGTTAGGAGGGTTTCCTACGAGCAGTACTTC. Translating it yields CAWSVRRVSYEQYF.